One and the same sample provided the 15 T cell receptor beta chains below, sequenced in a study of CD8 T cells in ankylosing spondylitis (dated by TCRdb to the late 2010s). The library was obtained by 5' RACE. Data came from an Illumina HiSeq 2500. TCRdb trimmed public reads at Q25 via fastp, called clones via MiXCR and kept in-frame beta chains. Each CDR3 protein gets just one entry, which takes the most common genes and DNA from the rows behind it. This sample comprises more than 150,000 distinct CDR3 sequences, about 18% of them detected only once. Around 4% of the sample is in the top ten clones. The sequencing sample was made of blood, either unsorted or a sorted T cell fraction (not recorded which). All receptors derive from a male donor under 30 with ankylosing spondylitis or in good health (not recorded which). Donor details come from another sample of the same person, matched by shared clones.

In this sample, this clonotype turned up a few times. V usage is TRBV29-1 and J usage is TRBJ2-7, with a tentative D call TRBD1 (6 bases). Germline V gene data show CDR1 as SQVTM and CDR2 as ANQGSEA. CDR3 length equals 12 residues. V lost 5 bases to trimming and J lost 2 bases, with 10 bases between them. The CDR3 nucleotides read TGCAGCGTTACGACAGGCCCCTACGAGCAGTACTTC. Translated: CSVTTGPYEQYF.

The chain couples TRBV28 to TRBJ2-1, with unresolved D. V was cut by 3 bases and J by 12 bases, with 9 bases left in between. Germline-derived CDR1 and CDR2 are MDHEN and SYDVKM. The CDR3 contains 11 residues. CDR3 sequence (DNA): TGTGCCAGCAGTTTTTTGGTGGGGCAGTTCTTC. Translated: CASSFLVGQFF.

This clonotype was recorded many times. The CDR3 spells CSVLGQGVDTQYF. As DNA, the CDR3 is TGCAGCGTCCTGGGACAGGGGGTTGATACGCAGTATTTT. The V and J genes are TRBV29-1 and TRBJ2-3; 11 positions match TRBD1. Germline lookup yields CDR1 SQVTM and CDR2 ANQGSEA. The ends lost 6 bases at V and 6 bases at J; junction bases unmatched: 5. The CDR3 spans 13 residues.

This clonotype has at least ten counts. This sequence joins TRBV15 and TRBJ2-1; D remains unclear. Germline CDR1 and CDR2: LNHNV and YYDKDF (reference sequence). The CDR3 runs 15 residues. Trimming took 5 bases from V and 7 from J, leaving 18 bases between them. This CDR3 reads CATSELPGRLNEQFF. CDR3 DNA sequence: TGTGCCACCAGCGAGTTGCCAGGCCGTTTAAATGAGCAGTTCTTC.

This clonotype was found a few times. The chain has TRBV11-2 and TRBJ1-4; D unresolved. CDR1 and CDR2 (germline): SGHAT, FQNNGV. There are 15 residues in the CDR3. Trimming shortened V by 0 bases and J by 3 bases, and 8 bases separated the two germline ends. This CDR3 is CASSLDGGPNEKLFF. The CDR3, as DNA: TGTGCCAGCAGCTTAGATGGAGGACCTAATGAAAAACTGTTTTTT.

This clonotype was observed at least ten times. This chain joins TRBV20-1 and TRBJ2-1; D uncertain. CDR1 and CDR2 from the germline V gene are DFQATT and SNEGSKA (reference sequence). Trimming removed 4 bases from V and 6 bases from J, with 10 bases in between. The CDR3 consists of 12 residues. The CDR3 protein is CSAILTGNEQFF. The CDR3 nucleotides are TGCAGTGCTATCCTGACTGGCAATGAGCAGTTCTTC.

This clonotype has at least ten counts. V is TRBV6-5 and J is TRBJ2-7, with 8 bases matching TRBD1. The CDR3 runs to 14 residues. With V trimmed by 4 bases and J by 4 bases, 6 bases remained unmatched. CDR1 MNHEY and CDR2 SVGAGI come from the germline V gene. CDR3 loop: CASSSRQGFYEQYF. The CDR3 DNA is TGTGCCAGCAGTTCTCGACAGGGGTTTTACGAGCAGTACTTC.

This clonotype appeared many times. The genes are TRBV20-1 and TRBJ2-1; 15 bases align to TRBD2. Germline CDR1 is DFQATT and CDR2 is SNEGSKA (reference sequence). The J segment lost 10 bases and the V segment lost 3 bases, leaving 4 bases of the junction unmatched. There are 14 residues in the CDR3. The CDR3 nucleotides read TGCAGTGCTAGGGGACTAGCGGGAGGTGGGGAGCAGTTCTTC. Translating gives CSARGLAGGGEQFF.

This clonotype occurred many times. The gene calls are TRBV4-3 and TRBJ2-2; D not resolved. There are 17 residues in the CDR3. V was pared by 0 bases and J by 1 base, with 12 bases between. Germline V lookup: CDR1 LGHNA, CDR2 YSLEER. The CDR3 DNA reads as TGCGCCAGCAGCCAAGATCTTGGCCAGCTGAACACCGGGGAGCTGTTTTTT. This translates into CASSQDLGQLNTGELFF.

This clonotype was found many times. The V and J genes are TRBV6-6 and TRBJ2-1, with 11 bases identical to TRBD2. J lost 5 bases, V lost 6 bases, and 0 bases had no gene match. CDR1 is MNHNY, CDR2 SVGAGI, per germline (reference sequence). The CDR3 is made up of 13 amino acids. The CDR3 region has the DNA TGTGCCAGCAGACTAGCGGGAGACAATGAGCAGTTCTTC. This encodes CASRLAGDNEQFF.

This clonotype has at least ten counts. This chain uses TRBV2 with TRBJ2-1; the D gene is possibly TRBD2 (5 bases). CDR1 is SNHLY and CDR2 is FYNNEI in the germline V gene. There are 13 residues in the CDR3. V was clipped by 1 base and J by 13 bases, with 14 bases between them. The CDR3 region is CASSEVRGEGQFF. The CDR3 DNA is TGTGCCAGCAGTGAAGTTCGGGGAGAAGGTCAGTTCTTC.

This clonotype was detected many times. The J gene is TRBJ1-1, the V gene TRBV20-1, with a weak D call TRBD1 (5 bases). This CDR3 region has 12 residues. V lost 1 base to trimming and J lost 11 bases, with 14 bases between them. Germline CDR1 and CDR2: DFQATT and SNEGSKA (reference sequence). This chain's CDR3 is CSARVRGVAAFF. The CDR3 DNA is TGCAGTGCTAGAGTTCGGGGGGTCGCTGCTTTCTTT.

This sequence joins TRBV19 and TRBJ2-1, with D possibly TRBD2 on 6 matching bases. The CDR3 has 13 amino acids. With 10 bases removed from V and 5 bases from J, the gap between germline ends came to 15 bases. The germline V gene has CDR1 LNHDA and CDR2 SQIVND (reference sequence). The CDR3: CATAFGRNNEQFF. CDR3 DNA sequence: TGTGCCACCGCGTTCGGGAGAAACAATGAGCAGTTCTTC.

This clonotype has a count of ten or more. The J gene is TRBJ2-7, the V gene TRBV3-1; TRBD1 matches at 10 bases. The CDR3 sequence is 15 residues long. Germline assignment: CDR1 LGHDT and CDR2 YNNKEL (reference sequence). Trimming took 3 bases from V and 7 from J; bases not matched to a gene: 9. The CDR3 region has the DNA TGTGCCAGCAGCCATACCGGGACAGGGGTGGGGGAGCAGTACTTC. Translation: CASSHTGTGVGEQYF.

This clonotype has a count of ten or more. The rearrangement joins TRBV7-6 to TRBJ2-3, with D possibly being TRBD1 (5 bases). The CDR3 sequence is 12 residues long. Per the germline V gene, CDR1 is SGHVS and CDR2 is FNYEAQ. Trimming took 6 bases from V and 2 from J, leaving 6 bases between them. CDR3 in DNA: TGTGCCAGCAGAGGGGACACAGATACGCAGTATTTT. Its translation: CASRGDTDTQYF.